This record concerns one T cell receptor beta chain sequence. This clone's antigen is unknown. No base quality information exists; no much larger clone differs at one position. Receptors were amplified or captured by the immunoSEQ multiplex PCR assay. For the multiplex PCR, a mixture combining 60 forward primers for TCR Vbeta segments and 13 reverse primers for TCR Jbeta segments was used. A multiplex PCR assay on genomic DNA amplified the CDR3 region of rearranged TCR beta genes. On the Illumina HiSeq System, the amplified TCR beta libraries were sequenced as 87-base-pair reads. The published analysis was carried out like this. A later analysis tallied around 82 million unique TCR beta chains across the 666 repertoires, and about 10 million of those chains were shared by two or more donors. A nearest-neighbor algorithm error-corrected the raw reads and collapsed the reads into unique sequences, merging closely related sequences to remove PCR and sequencing errors. Alignment of CDR3 sequences to IMGT reference sequences was used to assign V, D and J gene segments. For a sequence to be retained, at least a six-nucleotide match to both a V gene segment and a J gene segment was required. Rearrangements were classified as productive when the CDR3 lacked stop codons and remained in frame with V and J, and all other rearrangements were classified as non-productive. CDR3 was defined by IMGT convention, running from the second conserved V-encoded cysteine to the conserved J-encoded phenylalanine. Sequences without an unambiguous match to a single V gene segment were excluded from the earlier analysis of 587 of the donors. An earlier analysis of approximately 590 of the donors classified V segments as functional when productive rearrangements were above 56.7% and as segregating when the standard deviation between donors was above 5%. A statistical classification framework was developed to diagnose cytomegalovirus status using the catalog of TCR beta chain sequences. In a later analysis, V and J genes were assigned by comparing TCR nucleotide sequences against IMGT/GENE-DB human TR gene sequences. Using the TCRdist pipeline, a later analysis assigned CDR3 sequences along with most-parsimonious VDJ recombination scenarios. In a later analysis, every TCR beta chain was defined by the combination of its CDR3 amino acid sequence and its V-gene family, and reads without a unique V-gene family were dropped. As a way to deal with suspected cross-contamination and a sequencing artifact, a later analysis dropped 500 to 700 nucleotide sequences that were highly shared and had low generation probability. For each public chain, a later analysis derived a clonal expansion index from normalized ranks of inferred template counts within each repertoire. In a later analysis, generation probabilities were computed using a VDJ recombination model fitted to out-of-frame rearrangements, and the results were checked against IGoR. In a later analysis, hypergeometric tests were used to score TCR-TCR, TCR-HLA and TCR-CMV co-occurrence, with a repertoire-size bias correction applied to TCR pairs. False discovery rates were estimated in a later analysis by permuting HLA or CMV assignments 20 times. In a later analysis, co-occurring TCRs were grouped using DBSCAN, with TCRdist sequence similarity added in when clustering inside HLA-allele-positive subsets. Co-occurrence clustering excluded repertoires with fewer than 30,000 or more than 120,000 public chains, plus five with anomalous nucleotide sharing. What TCRdb holds here is the immuneACCESS table cut down to in-frame rearrangements. Part of the clones is not present; checked against another copy, under half of the missing clones reflect an unresolved V gene, and the others are unexplained. V and J calls and clone size are given by that table; D and trimming were obtained from the DNA. The sample table records about 88,000 clones; about 87% of these occur just once. Of the sample, approximately 2.2% falls within the top ten clones.

The data were obtained in a study of cytomegalovirus exposure and HLA in healthy donors (dated by TCRdb to the late 2010s). Background for the entire study: In an earlier analysis of approximately 640 of the donors, about 260 Gb of sequence data and 95 million to 130 million unique TCR beta sequences from 150 million to 200 million T cells were reported. Roughly 290 gigabases of sequencing data and 91 million or so unique TCR sequences made up an early release that covered approximately 700 HLA-typed donors. The genetic ancestry cluster associated with self-reported Caucasian donors included about 81% of the approximately 400 genotyped donors. The study aimed to test whether cataloging public T cell receptors could reveal signatures of past pathogen exposure. Using immunosequencing, the study profiled T cell repertoires from around 680 subjects and related those repertoires to cytomegalovirus serostatus. Besides the first cohort of under 700 subjects, a separate validation cohort made up of over a hundred different subjects was used. To predict cytomegalovirus infection status, the study brought together high-throughput TCR immunosequencing, statistical association of individual TCRs with disease status, and machine learning. A later analysis re-examined previously published TCR beta repertoires from hundreds of donors and added high-resolution HLA genotyping to investigate patterns of TCR occurrence. In the later analysis, no new phenotypic data were used to find candidate immune exposures; instead, reliance was placed on TCR beta sequences and their occurrence across donors. To decide whether each TCR beta V gene segment behaved as functional or pseudogenic, an earlier analysis of some 580 of the donors relied on high-throughput TCR beta sequencing. Donor age, sex, ethnicity and CMV serostatus were compiled alongside the repertoire data. A later genetic analysis took genome-wide SNP genotypes for about three fifths of the roughly 670 donors and used that subset as a discovery cohort. All discovery cohort repertoires had been generated on a single sequencing platform. HLA typing included class I and class II loci at four-digit resolution. The number of donors typed differed by locus, with roughly 629-640 for A, B, C, DRB1 and DQB1, roughly 520 for DQA1, 600 to 610 for DPA1, and around 460 for DPB1. About five DR-DQ haplotypes were treated as single units for association and clustering because of strong linkage in the cohort. Among about 360 genotyped donors of the cohort, an average of roughly 240,000 unique TCR beta nucleotide sequences were sequenced per donor, roughly 18% of them non-productive. Overall results and qualifications from the work: A later analysis associated around 16,000 TCR beta sequences with specific HLA alleles at a false discovery rate of 0.05. In both the original and validation cohorts, the classifier was reported to diagnose cytomegalovirus status with high specificity and sensitivity. In this cohort, only TCR beta chains were sequenced, and detectable features were limited by the absence of alpha or paired-chain data. In an earlier analysis of some 550 of the donors, most TCR beta V segments were observed in productive rearrangements about 90% or about 30% of the time, broadly matching IMGT annotations. The study listed approximately 160 TCR beta chains as associated with cytomegalovirus. Assigning TCR associations to individual alleles was difficult when HLA alleles, especially DR and DQ, strongly co-occurred. Roughly uniform sequencing depth across donors was assumed in presence/absence analyses, although this assumption may not hold. A further reported finding was that TCR beta sequences accurately predicted the HLA-A and HLA-B alleles for most subjects in the first cohort. It was suggested by the authors that the approach could potentially be generalized to other disease states and immunological phenotypes. According to a later analysis, parvovirus B19, influenza, CMV and Epstein-Barr virus appeared linked to several top co-occurrence clusters. Some 15 rarely observed V segments, including chromosome 9 orphons, were excluded from the earlier analysis of approximately 500 of the donors because counts were too low. In a later analysis, HLA-associated TCR beta chains showed more clonal expansion and lower generation probabilities than non-associated chains that were equally common. Linkage disequilibrium might explain the correlated functional status among segregating V segments, but an unknown experimental factor could not be excluded. According to a later analysis, most CMV-associated TCR beta chains appeared to be HLA-restricted, and the HLA associations seemed to be driven largely by CMV exposure. A few of the identified cytomegalovirus-associated TCR beta chains were confirmed in vitro to be specific for cytomegalovirus antigens. In a later analysis, the rate of TCR association differed among HLA loci, with DRB1 alleles having the most associated TCRs and HLA-C alleles having the fewest. According to a later genetic analysis, donors in an Asian-associated ancestry cluster had fewer N-insertions in productive TCRs than the approximately 630-donor mean. Across donors, most TCR sequences were observed very rarely, whereas some public TCRs were present in many individuals. Immune exposure information for the cohort was limited to CMV serostatus. Because HLA typing was missing for some donors at each locus, association tests included only the typed subset. A cluster of highly shared sequence variants was judged likely to represent a technical artifact of the sequencing pipeline. A later genetic analysis associated a missense DCLRE1C variant with V-gene and J-gene trimming of TCR beta chains, and an independent cohort replicated the association.

The cohort comprised some 680 healthy bone marrow donors. All cohort members were sampled while nominally healthy, although unrecorded immune exposures were likely present. The donor was CMV seronegative and was included in the group of approximately 350 seronegative cohort members. Each donor provided a peripheral blood sample, and peripheral blood mononuclear cells were used for TCR beta sequencing. Genomic DNA extraction from the blood cell samples was performed with the Qiagen DNeasy Blood Extraction Kit. Sequencing input: PBMCs. The source of this sequence is a man between 18 and 35 years old in good health and CMV-seronegative.

In nucleotides, the sequence is TGCGCCAGCAGCCAAGATGCATTCAGGGAAGGAGTCTCTGAAGCTTTCTTT. It is translated as CASSQDAFREGVSEAFF. The receptor chain draws on TRBV4-1 and TRBJ1-1; matching of 5 bases hints at TRBD1 as the D gene. The V end loses 0 bases and the J end loses 6 bases, and a stretch of 20 bases separates them. For CDR1 and CDR2, the germline V gene lists MGHRA and YSYEKL. Including cysteine and phenylalanine, the CDR3 has 17 amino acids. Only the CDR3 region is kept as DNA, spanning 51 bases read in frame from base 1.